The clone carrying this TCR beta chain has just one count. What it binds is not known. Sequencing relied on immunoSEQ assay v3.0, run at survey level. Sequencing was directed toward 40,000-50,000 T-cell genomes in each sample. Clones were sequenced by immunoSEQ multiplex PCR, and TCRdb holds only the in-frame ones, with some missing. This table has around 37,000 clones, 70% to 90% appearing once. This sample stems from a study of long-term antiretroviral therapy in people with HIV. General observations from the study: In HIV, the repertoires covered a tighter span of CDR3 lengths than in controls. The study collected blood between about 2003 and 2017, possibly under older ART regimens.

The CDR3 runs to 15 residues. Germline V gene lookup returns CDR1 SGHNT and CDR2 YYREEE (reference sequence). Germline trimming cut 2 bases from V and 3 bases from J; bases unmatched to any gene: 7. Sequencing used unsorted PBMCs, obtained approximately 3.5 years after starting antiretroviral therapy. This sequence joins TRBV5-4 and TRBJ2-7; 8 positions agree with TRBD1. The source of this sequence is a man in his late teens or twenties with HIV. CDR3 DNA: TGTGCCAGCAGCTTTTCCGGGACAGGTAGCTACGAGCAGTACTTC. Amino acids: CASSFSGTGSYEQYF.